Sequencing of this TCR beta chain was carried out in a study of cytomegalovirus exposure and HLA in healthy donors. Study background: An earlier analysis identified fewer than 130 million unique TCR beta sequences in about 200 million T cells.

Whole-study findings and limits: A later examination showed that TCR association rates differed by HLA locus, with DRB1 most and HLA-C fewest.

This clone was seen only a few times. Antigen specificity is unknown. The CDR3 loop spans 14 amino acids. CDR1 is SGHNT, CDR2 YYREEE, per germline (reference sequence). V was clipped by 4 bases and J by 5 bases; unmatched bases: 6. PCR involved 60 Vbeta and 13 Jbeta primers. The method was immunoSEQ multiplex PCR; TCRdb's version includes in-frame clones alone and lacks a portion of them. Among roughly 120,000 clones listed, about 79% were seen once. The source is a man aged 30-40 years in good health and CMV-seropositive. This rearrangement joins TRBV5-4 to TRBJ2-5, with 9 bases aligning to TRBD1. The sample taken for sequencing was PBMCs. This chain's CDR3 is CASSLNRGQETQYF. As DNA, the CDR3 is TGTGCCAGCAGCCTAAACAGGGGGCAGGAGACCCAGTACTTC.